The TCR beta chain described here comes from a study of blood T cell repertoires in COVID-19. Study summary: Acute and convalescent COVID-19 samples came from the United States, Italy and Spain. T cells, B-cell-depleted T cells, or PBMCs provided the cDNA or gDNA that served as material.

The CDR3 totals 13 residues. Germline CDR1 and CDR2: LNHDA and SQIVND (reference sequence). V lost 6 bases to trimming and J lost 6 bases; unmatched junction nucleotides: 5. Original data processing: From reference gene primer amplification, estimates of nucleated cell counts were derived. The repertoire was sequenced with immunoSEQ multiplex PCR; TCRdb's copy has only in-frame clones and lacks some. The DNA was the basis for D and trimming; V, J and clone size are from that table. The sample yields roughly 200,000 clones, about 83% seen once. V gene TRBV19 combines with J gene TRBJ2-1, with 7 bases aligning to TRBD2. This TCR was recovered from a woman in her 70s with active or convalescent COVID-19. The sample consisted of peripheral blood. DNA for the CDR3: TGTGCCAGTAGAGATACGGGGGGCAATGAGCAGTTCTTC. It encodes CASRDTGGNEQFF.